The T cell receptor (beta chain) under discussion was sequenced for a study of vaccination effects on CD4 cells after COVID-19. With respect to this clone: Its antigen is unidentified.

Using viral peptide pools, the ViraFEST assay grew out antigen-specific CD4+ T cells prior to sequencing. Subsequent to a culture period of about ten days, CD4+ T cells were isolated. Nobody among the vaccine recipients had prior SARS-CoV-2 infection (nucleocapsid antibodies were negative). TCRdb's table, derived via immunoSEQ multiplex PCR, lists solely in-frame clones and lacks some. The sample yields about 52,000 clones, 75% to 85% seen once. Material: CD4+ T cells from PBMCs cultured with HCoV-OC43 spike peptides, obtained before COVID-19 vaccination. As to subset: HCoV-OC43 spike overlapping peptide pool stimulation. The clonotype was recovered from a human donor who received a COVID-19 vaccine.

This CDR3 is CASSQVKGGSAGANVLTF. CDR3 nucleotide sequence: TGTGCCAGCAGCCAGGTTAAAGGGGGCAGTGCTGGGGCCAACGTCCTGACTTTC. The chain recombines TRBV14 with TRBJ2-6; 7 bases are a match to TRBD1. Trimming cost V 3 bases and J 2 bases; bases outside gene matches: 10. The CDR3 is made up of 18 amino acids. The germline CDR1 and CDR2 sequences are SGHDN and FVKESK.